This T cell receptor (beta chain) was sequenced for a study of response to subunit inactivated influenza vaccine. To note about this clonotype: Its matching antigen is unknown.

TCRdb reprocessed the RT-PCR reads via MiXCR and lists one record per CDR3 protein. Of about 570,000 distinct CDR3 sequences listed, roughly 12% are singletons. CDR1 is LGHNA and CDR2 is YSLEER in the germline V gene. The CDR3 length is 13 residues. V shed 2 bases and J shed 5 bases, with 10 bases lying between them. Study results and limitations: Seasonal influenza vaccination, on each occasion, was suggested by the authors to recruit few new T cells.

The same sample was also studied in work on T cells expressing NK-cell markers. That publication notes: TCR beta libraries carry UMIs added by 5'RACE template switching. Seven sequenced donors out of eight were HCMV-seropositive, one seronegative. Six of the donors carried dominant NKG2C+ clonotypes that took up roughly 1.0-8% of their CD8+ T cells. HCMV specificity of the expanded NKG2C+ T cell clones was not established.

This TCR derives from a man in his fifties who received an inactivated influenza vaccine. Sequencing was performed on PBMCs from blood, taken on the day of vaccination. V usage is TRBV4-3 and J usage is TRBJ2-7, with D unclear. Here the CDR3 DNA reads TGCGCCAGCAGCCAATCTGGGTCCCACGAGCAGTACTTC. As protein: CASSQSGSHEQYF.